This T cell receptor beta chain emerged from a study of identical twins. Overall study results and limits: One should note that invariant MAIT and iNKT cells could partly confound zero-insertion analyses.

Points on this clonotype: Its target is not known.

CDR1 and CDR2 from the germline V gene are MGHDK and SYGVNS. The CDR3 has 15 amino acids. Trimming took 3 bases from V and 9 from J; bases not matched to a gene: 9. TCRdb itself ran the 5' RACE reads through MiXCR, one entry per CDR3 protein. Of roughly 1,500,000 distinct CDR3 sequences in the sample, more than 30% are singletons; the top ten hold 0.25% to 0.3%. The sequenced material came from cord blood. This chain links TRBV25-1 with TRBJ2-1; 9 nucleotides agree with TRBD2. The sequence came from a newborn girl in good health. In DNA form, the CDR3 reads TGTGCCAGCAGTGACGGACTAGCGAGGGGGCCTGAGCAGTTCTTC. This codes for CASSDGLARGPEQFF.